Detailed here is one T cell receptor beta chain. Its antigen is as yet unknown. These data originate in a study of T cell repertoires in cytomegalovirus infection. On the study more broadly: Recently identified HLA-C-restricted CMV epitopes and well-studied HLA-B-restricted CMV epitopes were used by the study. Carrying CMV and the relevant HLA type showed in public TCR beta signatures. Regarding the study as a whole: HLA-C-restricted, CMV-specific TCR beta clonotypes were dominant ex vivo. The cumulative frequency of public TCR beta families identified carriers of CMV plus the relevant HLA.

TCRdb called the reads again in MiXCR, with one record for every CDR3 protein. The table includes approximately 730,000 distinct CDR3 sequences, around a third detected once. The source material was cultured PBMCs, sampled from culture after CMV antigen stimulation. The origin of this receptor is a human donor in good health (CMV status not recorded). Some clones in this sample may be carry-over from other donors' samples.

The CDR3 bases are TGTGCCAGCAGTTTTCTGGGACTAGCTTCTGAGCAGTTCTTC. It yields the protein CASSFLGLASEQFF. The rearrangement links TRBV12-3 or TRBV12-4 to TRBJ2-1; 9 nucleotides align to TRBD2. The junction had 6 bases not matched to a gene; V was cut back by 3 bases and J by 9 bases. This CDR3 is built from 14 residues.